Below are 29 T cell receptor beta chains sequenced from a single sample in a study of T cells in Graves' hyperthyroidism and ophthalmopathy (dated by TCRdb to between 2017 and 2020). The library came from multiplex PCR. The instrument given in TCRdb is Illumina HiSeq 2000. TCR beta CDR3 regions were amplified from RNA transcripts. The first round of RT-PCR for the TCR CDR3 was performed with the HTBI primer set and the Qiagen OneStep RT-PCR kit. The public reads were run again by TCRdb, first through fastp at Q25 and then through MiXCR, and only productive beta chains were kept. Entries are consolidated by CDR3 protein sequence, retaining the most common genes and DNA. The sample table shows hundreds of thousands of distinct CDR3 sequences, and about 18% are seen once. Jointly, the top ten make up about 50% of the sample. The sample taken for sequencing was blood. Receptors were obtained from a woman aged 55-69 years with Graves' ophthalmopathy.

This clonotype appeared a few times. The V gene is TRBV7-8, the J gene TRBJ1-6; 10 bases agree with TRBD1. Germline V gives CDR1 SGHVS, CDR2 FQNEAQ. The ends lost 2 bases at V and 9 bases at J; junction bases unmatched: 4. The CDR3 loop spans 15 amino acids. As DNA, the CDR3 is TGTGCCAGCAGCTTATGGGACAGGGGAGCTTCACCCCTCCACTTT. Amino acids: CASSLWDRGASPLHF.

Ten or more counts support this clonotype. This sequence joins TRBV7-3 and TRBJ1-2, with a tentative D call TRBD1 (6 bases). The CDR3 covers 13 residues. Deletions cut 2 bases from V and 2 bases from J, with 6 bases between. Germline V gene lookup returns CDR1 SGHTA and CDR2 FQGTGA. This chain's CDR3 is CASSLGQNYGYTF. CDR3 sequence (DNA): TGTGCCAGCAGCTTAGGACAGAACTATGGCTACACCTTC.

At least ten counts were recorded for this clonotype. V usage is TRBV28 and J usage is TRBJ1-5; 9 bases match TRBD1. The CDR3 has 14 residues. The germline gives CDR1 MDHEN, CDR2 SYDVKM. The junction had 4 bases not matched to a gene; V was cut back by 4 bases and J by 6 bases. For the CDR3, the DNA is TGTGCCAGCAGTTCGACAGGGGGGAGTCAGCCCCAGCATTTT. The encoded protein is CASSSTGGSQPQHF. The entire variable domain, with the rest obtained from reference TRBV28 and TRBJ1-5, is as follows: DVKVTQSSRYLVKRTGEKVFLECVQDMDHENMFWYRQDPGLGLRLIYFSYDVKMKEKGDIPEGYSVSREKKERFSLILESASTNQTSMYLCASSSTGGSQPQHFGDGTRLSIL.

There are a few counts of this clonotype. The rearrangement uses TRBV19 and TRBJ2-5; D is ambiguous. Germline V lookup: CDR1 LNHDA, CDR2 SQIVND (reference sequence). V was cut by 6 bases and J by 4 bases, with 12 bases left in between. CDR3 length equals 13 residues. The CDR3 nucleotides read TGTGCCAGTAGCGCTAATTTCAGAGAGACCCAGTACTTC. Protein product: CASSANFRETQYF.

In this sample, this clonotype turned up a few times. Just one base apart from a much larger clone, this may be a read error. The V call is TRBV12-3 or TRBV12-4, the J call TRBJ1-4; 8 nucleotides agree with TRBD1. This CDR3 has 15 amino acids. J was trimmed by 1 base and V by 6 bases; bases with no gene match: 4. CDR3 in amino acids: CASRPTGGTNEKLFF. Written as DNA, the CDR3 is TGTGCCAGCAGACCCACAGGGGGAACTAATGAAAAACTGTTTTTT.

V is TRBV6-4 and J is TRBJ2-1, with D perhaps given as TRBD1 or TRBD2 (5 bases each). The V end lost 7 bases, the J end lost 7 bases, and 20 bases lay between the germline ends. The germline V gene has CDR1 MRHNA and CDR2 SNTAGT. The CDR3 totals 15 residues. The CDR3 sequence: CASMAGAGLGNEQFF. The CDR3 nucleotides are TGTGCCAGCATGGCTGGGGCGGGTCTCGGTAATGAGCAGTTCTTC.

Many counts were recorded for this clonotype. The chain joins TRBV2 to TRBJ2-6; D gene unclear. Germline V gene data show CDR1 as SNHLY and CDR2 as FYNNEI. The CDR3 is 14 residues long. The V end was cut by 5 bases, the J end by 2 bases, with 7 bases between. CDR3 loop: CASSFNTGANVLTF. The CDR3 DNA sequence: TGTGCCAGCAGTTTTAACACTGGGGCCAACGTCCTGACTTTC.

As concerns this clonotype: This may arise from a read error, as a much more abundant clone is one base away. The J gene is TRBJ2-3, the V gene TRBV30; D unresolved. Germline V gene sequence: CDR1 GTSNPN, CDR2 SVGIG (reference sequence). Deletions cut 0 bases from V and 4 bases from J, with 11 bases between. The CDR3 has 14 amino acids. The CDR3 DNA sequence: TGTGCCTGGAGTGTCAGGCGGCGCGCAGATACGCAGTATTTT. It is translated as CAWSVRRRADTQYF.

At least ten counts were recorded for this clonotype. CDR3 coding DNA: TGTGCCAGCAGTCGGGACAGTAGCAATCAGCCCCAGCATTTT. Translated, it gives CASSRDSSNQPQHF. The gene calls are TRBV28 and TRBJ1-5, with 7 bases that match TRBD1. Germline CDR1 reads MDHEN; CDR2 reads SYDVKM. The trim removed 5 bases at V and 0 bases at J, leaving 1 base unmatched. CDR3 length equals 14 residues.

The table lists this clonotype with many counts. The rearrangement joins TRBV4-3 to TRBJ1-1; no reliable D call. The V and J ends lost 2 bases and 1 base respectively, with 11 bases between them. In germline, CDR1 is LGHNA, CDR2 YSLEER. This CDR3 contains 15 residues. CDR3 sequence (DNA): TGCGCCAGCAGCCAAACCCCCACTAAGAACACTGAAGCTTTCTTT. Translated: CASSQTPTKNTEAFF.

At least ten counts were recorded for this clonotype. The chain joins TRBV27 to TRBJ2-1; the match to TRBD2 covers 7 bases. Trimming took 3 bases from V and 7 from J; bases not matched to a gene: 9. Germline V gene data show CDR1 as MNHEY and CDR2 as SMNVEV (reference sequence). This CDR3 is built from 15 residues. The CDR3 DNA reads as TGTGCCAGCAGTTTTGAGGGAGGGCCTCTTAATGAGCAGTTCTTC. Translation: CASSFEGGPLNEQFF.

As for this clonotype: A much more abundant neighbour one base away suggests this may be a read error. The chain has TRBV10-3 and TRBJ1-1; 8 nucleotides match TRBD1. This CDR3 comprises 18 residues. The V gene's germline CDR1 is ENHRY and CDR2 SYGVKD. CDR3 sequence (DNA): TGTGCCATCAGTGAGGCTACCGGGACAGGTGCAATGAACACTGGAGCTTTCTTT. It translates to CAISEATGTGAMNTGAFF.

This clonotype appeared a few times. The J gene is TRBJ1-2, the V gene TRBV10-3, with D unclear. The germline V gene encodes CDR1 ENHRY and CDR2 SYGVKD. The CDR3 sequence is 13 residues long. V gave up 4 bases and J gave up 6 bases, with 12 bases separating them. The DNA of the CDR3 is TGTGCCATCAGTGGGACCGCGCAGGATGGCTACACCTTC. This translates into CAISGTAQDGYTF.

This clonotype was observed many times. This chain connects TRBV10-3 to TRBJ1-5, with unresolved D. There are 16 residues in the CDR3. Germline V gives CDR1 ENHRY, CDR2 SYGVKD. V was cut by 2 bases and J by 1 base, with 12 bases left in between. The CDR3 spells CAISERGLGSNQPQHF. CDR3 coding DNA: TGTGCCATCAGTGAGCGAGGGCTAGGGAGCAATCAGCCCCAGCATTTT.

This clonotype was counted many times. The gene calls are TRBV7-9 and TRBJ1-5; unclear D gene. The CDR3 spans 15 residues. The germline CDR1 and CDR2 sequences are SEHNR and FQNEAQ (reference sequence). Trimming cost V 5 bases and J 4 bases, with 15 bases left between them. In nucleotides, the CDR3 is TGTGCCAGCAGCCCTCCAGGTAATACGAATCAGCCCCAGCATTTT. It yields the protein CASSPPGNTNQPQHF.

This clonotype appeared a few times. The chain couples TRBV7-2 to TRBJ1-5; D is unclear. V was pared by 1 base and J by 10 bases, with 11 bases between. Germline V gene sequence: CDR1 SGHTA, CDR2 FQGNSA. CDR3 length: 13 residues. CDR3 amino acids: CASSLERVGPQHF. The CDR3 nucleotides are TGTGCCAGCAGCTTAGAAAGGGTTGGCCCCCAGCATTTT.

This chain connects TRBV28 to TRBJ2-1, with D perhaps matching TRBD2 (6 bases). CDR1 is MDHEN, CDR2 SYDVKM, per germline. The CDR3 length is 12 residues. Trimming left V 1 base short and J 12 bases short, with 10 bases between. The CDR3 region is CASSLSRERQFF. The DNA of the CDR3 is TGTGCCAGCAGTTTATCCCGGGAGAGGCAGTTCTTC.

This clonotype occurred many times. The chain couples TRBV18 to TRBJ1-1; D ambiguous. The CDR3 is 17 residues long. CDR1 is KGHSH and CDR2 is LQKENI in the germline V gene. V lost 1 base to trimming and J lost 0 bases, with 15 bases between them. The CDR3 bases are TGTGCCAGCTCACCACAGACAACGACGGGCATGAACACTGAAGCTTTCTTT. It translates to CASSPQTTTGMNTEAFF.

This clonotype was seen only a few times. The J gene is TRBJ2-7, the V gene TRBV5-1, with TRBD1 identical over 8 bases. The CDR3 runs 14 residues. The germline V gene has CDR1 SGHRS and CDR2 YFSETQ. With V trimmed by 7 bases and J by 5 bases, 11 bases remained unmatched. The DNA for the CDR3 is TGCGCCAGCTGCTACTTGACAGGGGAGGACGAGCAGTACTTC. Its protein is CASCYLTGEDEQYF. The full variable domain, rest sourced from reference TRBV5-1 and TRBJ2-7, is KAGVTQTPRYLIKTRGQQVTLSCSPISGHRSVSWYQQTPGQGLQFLFEYFSETQRNKGNFPGRFSGRQFSNSRSEMNVSTLELGDSALYLCASCYLTGEDEQYFGPGTRLTVT.

This clonotype was seen repeatedly, ten times or more. The chain uses TRBV2 and TRBJ2-7; 9 bases fit TRBD2. Germline V gives CDR1 SNHLY, CDR2 FYNNEI. The CDR3 runs to 15 residues. Trimming cost V 5 bases and J 4 bases; bases outside gene matches: 9. The CDR3 here is CASSTGTSTIYEQYF. In DNA, the CDR3 is TGTGCCAGCAGTACCGGGACTAGCACCATTTACGAGCAGTACTTC.

This clonotype has ten or more counts. The chain uses TRBV16 and TRBJ2-7, with D possibly being TRBD2 (6 bases). The ends were cut back, 4 bases at V and 2 bases at J, with 18 bases in the middle. Germline CDR1 and CDR2: KGHSY and FQNENV. The CDR3 consists of 16 residues. The CDR3 region has the DNA TGTGCCAGCAGCCCCCCCACGGGACTGCTGCCCTACGAGCAGTACTTC. It translates to CASSPPTGLLPYEQYF.

The genes are TRBV6-1 and TRBJ2-2; no definite D call. V lost 7 bases to trimming and J lost 5 bases, with 5 bases between them. CDR3 size: 11 residues. Germline-derived CDR1 and CDR2 are MNHNS and SASEGT. DNA of the CDR3: TGTGCCAGCACCTGGACCGGGGAGCTGTTTTTT. Protein sequence: CASTWTGELFF.

This clonotype was seen at least ten times. The chain has TRBV6-1 and TRBJ1-1; D uncertain. V lost 5 bases to trimming and J lost 5 bases, with 12 bases between them. CDR1 MNHNS and CDR2 SASEGT come from the germline V gene. This CDR3 is built from 13 residues. CDR3: CASSPVPGTEAFF. The CDR3 DNA sequence: TGTGCCAGCAGTCCCGTCCCCGGGACTGAAGCTTTCTTT.

This clonotype appeared a few times. The chain has TRBV29-1 and TRBJ1-5; D is undetermined. This CDR3 is built from 12 residues. Trimming took off 7 bases at V and 8 bases at J, with 15 bases between the two ends. Germline V CDR1 and CDR2: SQVTM, ANQGSEA. The chain's CDR3 is CSARHGGEPQHF. The CDR3 DNA reads as TGCAGCGCCCGACATGGCGGGGAGCCCCAGCATTTT.

This clonotype was seen at least ten times. The chain employs TRBV4-1 and TRBJ2-5; possibly TRBD2 for D (6 bases). Trimming removed 1 base at V and 10 bases at J, with 7 bases between. This CDR3 is 11 amino acids long. Germline-derived CDR1 and CDR2 are MGHRA and YSYEKL. This CDR3 reads CASSQGGNQYF. In DNA, the CDR3 is TGCGCCAGCAGCCAAGGCGGGAACCAGTACTTC.

Comments on this clonotype: A read error may be the cause here, since a much bigger clone is one base away. V gene TRBV7-3 combines with J gene TRBJ2-5; D is perhaps TRBD1 (5 bases). The germline CDR1 and CDR2 sequences are SGHTA and FQGTGA. CDR3 length: 15 residues. V was cut by 8 bases and J by 5 bases, with 21 bases left in between. CDR3 loop: CASCLGPTAGETQYF. CDR3 sequence (DNA): TGTGCCAGCTGCCTTGGGCCTACGGCAGGGGAGACCCAGTACTTC.

This clonotype has only one observation. This chain links TRBV7-2 with TRBJ2-3, with D perhaps matching TRBD1 or TRBD2 (7 bases each). The CDR3 is 16 residues long. CDR1 is SGHTA, CDR2 FQGNSA, per germline. The germline V and J ends were trimmed by 4 bases and 7 bases, with 21 bases remaining between them. The CDR3 bases are TGTGCCAGCAGCTCGCCAGGGGGGGGGGCCCGGCATACGCAGTATTTT. It encodes CASSSPGGGARHTQYF.

On this clonotype: A read error is possible here, since a much larger clone lies one base away. The chain couples TRBV12-3 or TRBV12-4 to TRBJ1-3; D ambiguous. The CDR3 covers 13 residues. CDR3 region: CASSLSSGNTIFF. CDR3 nucleotide sequence: TGTGCCAGCAGCTTGAGCTCTGGAAACACCATATTTTTT.

This clonotype was seen at least ten times. V and J are TRBV27 and TRBJ2-7, with TRBD1 identical over 8 bases. The germline CDR1 and CDR2 sequences are MNHEY and SMNVEV (reference sequence). Losses at the gene ends were 1 base for V and 5 bases for J; bases not matched to a gene: 10. The CDR3 totals 16 residues. The CDR3 protein is CASSLFTGQGIHEQYF. DNA of the CDR3: TGTGCCAGCAGTTTATTTACCGGACAGGGTATCCACGAGCAGTACTTC.